This TCR beta chain originates from a study of blood T cells in healthy people across ages. About this clonotype: Its matching antigen is unknown.

Findings and caveats of the study: The study found more naive CD4+ cells and higher diversity in long-lived than aged donors.

A J-beta primer mix and a sample-barcoded 5' primer were used in a second PCR of about 7 to 12 cycles. Any given sample supplied a minimum of 3 million CDR3-containing paired-end reads. From the 5' RACE reads, TCRdb called clonotypes with MiXCR, one entry per CDR3 protein. The sample comprises about 1.8 million distinct CDR3 sequences, just under 50% of which are singletons, and 2.1% rests with the top ten. Sequenced input: blood. The sequence came from a woman in her 40s in good health.

CDR3 amino acids: CASSPSGQGTNEQYF. DNA for the CDR3: TGCGCCAGCAGCCCTTCGGGACAGGGTACCAACGAGCAGTACTTC. The chain has TRBV4-3 and TRBJ2-7; 9 positions match TRBD1. The length of the CDR3 is 15 residues. V lost 4 bases to trimming and J lost 5 bases; unmatched junction nucleotides: 9. Germline lookup yields CDR1 LGHNA and CDR2 YSLEER.